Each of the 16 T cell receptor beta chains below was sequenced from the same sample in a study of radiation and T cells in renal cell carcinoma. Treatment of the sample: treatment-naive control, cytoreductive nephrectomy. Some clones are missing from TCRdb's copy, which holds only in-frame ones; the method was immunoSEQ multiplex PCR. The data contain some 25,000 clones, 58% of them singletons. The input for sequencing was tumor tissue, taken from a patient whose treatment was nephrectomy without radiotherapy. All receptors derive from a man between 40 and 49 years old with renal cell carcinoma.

This CDR3 reads CASSLGDGRTYEQYV. In nucleotides, the CDR3 is TGTGCCAGCAGTTTAGGGGACGGAAGAACCTACGAGCAGTACGTC. The chain joins TRBV28 to TRBJ2-7, with D possibly called TRBD1 or TRBD2 (5 bases each). The CDR3 runs to 15 residues. Germline V gene data show CDR1 as MDHEN and CDR2 as SYDVKM. Trimming shortened V by 2 bases and J by 2 bases, and 13 bases separated the two germline ends.

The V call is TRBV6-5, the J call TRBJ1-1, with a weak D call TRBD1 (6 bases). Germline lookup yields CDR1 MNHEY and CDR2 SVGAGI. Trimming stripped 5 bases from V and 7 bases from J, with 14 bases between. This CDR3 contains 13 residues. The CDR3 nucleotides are TGTGCCAGCAGTGCTATACAGGGAGGTGAAGCTTTCTTT. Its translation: CASSAIQGGEAFF.

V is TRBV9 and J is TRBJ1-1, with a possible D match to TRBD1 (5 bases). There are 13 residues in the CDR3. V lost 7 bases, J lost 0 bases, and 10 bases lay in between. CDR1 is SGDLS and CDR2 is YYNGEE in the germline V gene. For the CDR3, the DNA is TGTGCCAGCGCTGGGGCCTTGAACACTGAAGCTTTCTTT. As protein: CASAGALNTEAFF.

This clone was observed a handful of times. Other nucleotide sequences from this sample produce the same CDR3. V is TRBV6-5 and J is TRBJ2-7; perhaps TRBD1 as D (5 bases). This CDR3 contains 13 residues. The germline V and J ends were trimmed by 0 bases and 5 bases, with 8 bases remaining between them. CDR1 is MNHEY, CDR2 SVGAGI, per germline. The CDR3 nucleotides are TGTGCCAGCAGTTACTCAAGGGGCCACGAGCAGTACGTC. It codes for CASSYSRGHEQYV.

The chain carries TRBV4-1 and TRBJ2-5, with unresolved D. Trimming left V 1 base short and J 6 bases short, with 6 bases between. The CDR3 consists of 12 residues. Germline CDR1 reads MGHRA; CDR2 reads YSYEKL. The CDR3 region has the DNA TGCGCCAGCAGCCAAGGCGAGAAGACCCAGTACTTC. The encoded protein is CASSQGEKTQYF.

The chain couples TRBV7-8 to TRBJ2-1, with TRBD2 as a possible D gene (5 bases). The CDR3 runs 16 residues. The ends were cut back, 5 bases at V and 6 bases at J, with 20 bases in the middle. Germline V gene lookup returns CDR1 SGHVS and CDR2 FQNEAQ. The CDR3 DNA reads TGTGCCAGCAGCCTCGTAGCGACACCAGACGGCAATGAGCAGTTCTTC. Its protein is CASSLVATPDGNEQFF. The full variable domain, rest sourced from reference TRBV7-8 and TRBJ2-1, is GAGVSQSPRYKVAKRGQDVALRCDPISGHVSLFWYQQALGQGPEFLTYFQNEAQLDKSGLPSDRFFAERPEGSVSTLKIQRTQQEDSAVYLCASSLVATPDGNEQFFGPGTRLTVL.

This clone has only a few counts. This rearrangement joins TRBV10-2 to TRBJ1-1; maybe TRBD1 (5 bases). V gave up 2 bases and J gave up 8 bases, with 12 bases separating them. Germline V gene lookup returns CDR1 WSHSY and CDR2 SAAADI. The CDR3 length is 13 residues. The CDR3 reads CASSEIGGIEAFF. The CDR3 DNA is TGCGCCAGCAGTGAGATCGGGGGGATAGAAGCTTTCTTT.

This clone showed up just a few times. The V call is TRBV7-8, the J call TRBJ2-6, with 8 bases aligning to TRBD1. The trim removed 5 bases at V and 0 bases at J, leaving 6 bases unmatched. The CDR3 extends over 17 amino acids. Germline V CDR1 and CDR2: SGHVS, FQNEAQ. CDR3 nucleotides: TGTGCCAGCAGCGGACCCGGACAGGGCTCTGGGGCCAACGTCCTGACTTTC. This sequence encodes CASSGPGQGSGANVLTF.

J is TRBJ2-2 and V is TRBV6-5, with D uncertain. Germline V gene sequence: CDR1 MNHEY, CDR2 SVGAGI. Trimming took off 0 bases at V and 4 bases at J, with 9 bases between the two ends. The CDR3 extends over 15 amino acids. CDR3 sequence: CASSYSIPGTGELFF. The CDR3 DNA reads TGTGCCAGCAGTTACTCGATCCCGGGCACCGGGGAGCTGTTTTTT.

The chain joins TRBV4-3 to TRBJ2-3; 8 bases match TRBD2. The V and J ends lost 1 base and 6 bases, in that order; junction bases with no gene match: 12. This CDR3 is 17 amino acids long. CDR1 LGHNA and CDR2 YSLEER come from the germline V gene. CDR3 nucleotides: TGCGCCAGCAGCCAAGTTACGCAGGCGGGGGGCATGGATACGCAGTATTTT. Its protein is CASSQVTQAGGMDTQYF.

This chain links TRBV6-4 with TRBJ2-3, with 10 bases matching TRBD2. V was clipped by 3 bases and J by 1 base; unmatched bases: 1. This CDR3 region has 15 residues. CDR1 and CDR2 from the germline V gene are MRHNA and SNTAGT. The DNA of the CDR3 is TGTGCCAGCAGTGAGAGCGGGGGGGGCACAGATACGCAGTATTTT. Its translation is CASSESGGGTDTQYF.

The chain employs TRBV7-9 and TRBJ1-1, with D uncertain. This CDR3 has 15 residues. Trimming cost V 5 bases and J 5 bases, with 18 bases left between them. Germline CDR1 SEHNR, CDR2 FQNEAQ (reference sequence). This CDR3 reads CASSLPGSGVTEAFF. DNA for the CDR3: TGTGCCAGCAGCCTTCCGGGGAGTGGGGTAACTGAAGCTTTCTTT.

The DNA for the CDR3 is TGTGCTAGTGGTTTGGCCCTACAGGGTTATGTTGTTAGTGAGCAGTTCTTC. Protein sequence: CASGLALQGYVVSEQFF. This chain joins TRBV12-5 and TRBJ2-1, with D perhaps TRBD1 (6 bases). Trimming pared 1 base from V and 9 bases from J, leaving 22 bases between. The CDR3 extends over 17 amino acids. CDR1 is LGHNT, CDR2 FRNRAP, per germline.

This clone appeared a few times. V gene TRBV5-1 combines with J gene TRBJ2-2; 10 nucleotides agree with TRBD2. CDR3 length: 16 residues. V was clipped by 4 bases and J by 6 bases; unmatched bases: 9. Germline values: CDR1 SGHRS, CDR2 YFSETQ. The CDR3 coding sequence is TGCGCCAGCAGCCCTACAGCGGGAGGGCCGGCCGGGGAGCTGTTTTTT. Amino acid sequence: CASSPTAGGPAGELFF. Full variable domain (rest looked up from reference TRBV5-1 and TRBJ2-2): KAGVTQTPRYLIKTRGQQVTLSCSPISGHRSVSWYQQTPGQGLQFLFEYFSETQRNKGNFPGRFSGRQFSNSRSEMNVSTLELGDSALYLCASSPTAGGPAGELFFGEGSRLTVL.

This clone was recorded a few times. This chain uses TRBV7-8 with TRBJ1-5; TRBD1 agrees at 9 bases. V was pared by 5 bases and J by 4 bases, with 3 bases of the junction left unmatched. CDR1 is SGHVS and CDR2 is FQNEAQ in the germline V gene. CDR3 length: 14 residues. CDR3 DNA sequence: TGTGCCAGCAGCCCCGGGACAGGGAATCAGCCCCAGCATTTT. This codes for CASSPGTGNQPQHF.

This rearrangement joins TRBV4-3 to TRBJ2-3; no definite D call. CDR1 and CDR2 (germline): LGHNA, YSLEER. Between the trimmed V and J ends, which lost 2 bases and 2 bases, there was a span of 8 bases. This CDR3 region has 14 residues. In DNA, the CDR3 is TGCGCCAGCAGCCAAAATATCGTCACAGATACGCAGTATTTT. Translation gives CASSQNIVTDTQYF.